One sample yielded the 7 T cell receptor beta chains listed below, sequenced in a study of cytomegalovirus exposure and HLA in healthy donors (dated by TCRdb to about 2017). Library preparation employed the immunoSEQ multiplex PCR assay. A mixture of 60 forward primers for TCR Vbeta segments and 13 reverse primers for TCR Jbeta segments was used in the multiplex PCR. This is the immuneACCESS table as TCRdb keeps it, with only in-frame sequences that have V and J called. A part of the clones is gone; compared with another copy, unresolved V genes explain less than half, and the rest is unexplained. The sample includes 65,000 to 75,000 clones, with 65% to 80% observed a single time. Roughly 17% of the sample belongs to the ten largest clones. Sequencing was performed on PBMCs. Receptor source: a man in his forties in good health and CMV-seropositive.

This clone was seen at least ten times. The gene calls are TRBV13 and TRBJ1-1, with D uncertain. V shed 6 bases and J shed 5 bases, with 13 bases lying between them. Germline lookup yields CDR1 PRHDT and CDR2 FYEKMQ (reference sequence). The CDR3 is 13 amino acids. Here the CDR3 reads CASSRSGETEAFF. CDR3 sequence (DNA): TGTGCCAGCAGTCGAAGTGGGGAGACTGAAGCTTTCTTT.

This clone was counted a few times. The chain employs TRBV21-1 and TRBJ2-7; TRBD2 was called by the table and not checked on the DNA. TRBV21-1 is marked as a pseudogene. CDR3 size: 11 residues. CDR3 loop: CASSKIYEQYF. The CDR3 DNA sequence: TGTGCCAGCAGCAAAATATACGAGCAGTACTTC.

J is TRBJ2-7 and V is TRBV19, with 8 bases aligning to TRBD2. The CDR3 is made up of 15 amino acids. Germline trimming cut 5 bases from V and 2 bases from J; bases unmatched to any gene: 8. CDR1 is LNHDA, CDR2 SQIVND, per germline (reference sequence). Written as DNA, the CDR3 is TGTGCCAGTAGTTCTACGGGAGGGCCAACCTACGAGCAGTACTTC. Its translation: CASSSTGGPTYEQYF. The whole variable domain, filled in from reference TRBV19 and TRBJ2-7, reads DGGITQSPKYLFRKEGQNVTLSCEQNLNHDAMYWYRQDPGQGLRLIYYSQIVNDFQKGDIAEGYSVSREKKESFPLTVTSAQKNPTAFYLCASSSTGGPTYEQYFGPGTRLTVT.

This rearrangement joins TRBV4-2 to TRBJ2-3, with 12 bases that match TRBD2. CDR1 is LGHNA and CDR2 is YNFKEQ in the germline V gene. V was pared by 2 bases and J by 3 bases, with 0 bases of the junction left unmatched. The CDR3 totals 15 residues. CDR3 coding DNA: TGTGCCAGCAGCCAAACTAGCGGGGGGACAGATACGCAGTATTTT. Translating it yields CASSQTSGGTDTQYF.

The chain employs TRBV30 and TRBJ1-1; D is undetermined. The CDR3 has 13 amino acids. The ends were cut back, 4 bases at V and 1 base at J, with 10 bases in the middle. Germline lookup yields CDR1 GTSNPN and CDR2 SVGIG (reference sequence). The CDR3: CAWTLYANTEAFF. The CDR3 coding sequence is TGTGCCTGGACTCTCTATGCGAACACTGAAGCTTTCTTT. Variable domain in full (rest from reference TRBV30 and TRBJ1-1): SQTIHQWPATLVQPVGSPLSLECTVEGTSNPNLYWYRQAAGRGLQLLFYSVGIGQISSEVPQNLSASRPQDRQFILSSKKLLLSDSGFYLCAWTLYANTEAFFGQGTRLTVV.

V gene TRBV19 combines with J gene TRBJ2-2; D is perhaps TRBD2 (5 bases). The V end was cut by 7 bases, the J end by 3 bases, with 12 bases between. The CDR3 contains 14 residues. CDR1 and CDR2 (germline): LNHDA, SQIVND (reference sequence). The CDR3 reads CASKSSRYTGELFF. The CDR3 DNA reads TGTGCCAGTAAATCTAGCAGATACACCGGGGAGCTGTTTTTT.

The chain uses TRBV6-5 and TRBJ1-2; no firm D call. Per germline, CDR1 MNHEY and CDR2 SVGAGI. The CDR3 sequence is 13 residues long. Trimming removed 6 bases at V and 4 bases at J, with 12 bases between. CDR3 in DNA: TGTGCCAGCAGGCCCGCCGGTGGCTATGGCTACACCTTC. It encodes CASRPAGGYGYTF.